The next 27 T cell receptor beta chains were all read from a single sample in a study of blood T cell repertoires in COVID-19. TCRdb's table, derived via immunoSEQ multiplex PCR, lists solely in-frame clones and lacks some. Among some 120,000 clones listed, over 75% were seen once. Sequenced: peripheral blood. All receptors derive from a human donor with active COVID-19. The donor label of this sample is uncertain.

Only one count was recorded for this clone. The rearrangement links TRBV6-5 to TRBJ1-2, with TRBD1 identical over 8 bases. The germline CDR1 and CDR2 sequences are MNHEY and SVGAGI. Trimming at V came to 4 bases and at J to 2 bases, leaving 3 bases not matched to a gene. The CDR3 has 14 residues. The CDR3 coding sequence is TGTGCCAGCAGTTGGACAGGGTCGAACTATGGCTACACCTTC. Its translation: CASSWTGSNYGYTF.

As concerns this clone: This sample includes further DNA sequences coding for the same CDR3. The rearrangement joins TRBV28 to TRBJ2-5; 11 bases are a match to TRBD2. V was pared by 6 bases and J by 2 bases, with 5 bases of the junction left unmatched. In germline, CDR1 is MDHEN, CDR2 SYDVKM. The CDR3 has 15 residues. CDR3 DNA: TGTGCCAGCAGCCTTACTAGCGGGGGACAAGAGACCCAGTACTTC. Translated: CASSLTSGGQETQYF. Full variable domain (missing parts from reference TRBV28 and TRBJ2-5): DVKVTQSSRYLVKRTGEKVFLECVQDMDHENMFWYRQDPGLGLRLIYFSYDVKMKEKGDIPEGYSVSREKKERFSLILESASTNQTSMYLCASSLTSGGQETQYFGPGTRLLVL.

The chain combines TRBV15 with TRBJ2-7; a weak D match, TRBD1 (6 bases). The V end was cut by 0 bases, the J end by 1 base, with 10 bases between. CDR1 is LNHNV, CDR2 YYDKDF, per germline (reference sequence). The length of the CDR3 is 15 residues. The CDR3 nucleotides are TGTGCCACCAGCAGAGATAGTGGACAGTCCTACGAGCAGTACTTC. Its translation: CATSRDSGQSYEQYF.

The chain recombines TRBV7-9 with TRBJ2-5, with D perhaps TRBD2 (6 bases). V gave up 1 base and J gave up 2 bases, with 8 bases separating them. The CDR3 runs 14 residues. The germline CDR1 and CDR2 sequences are SEHNR and FQNEAQ (reference sequence). Written as DNA, the CDR3 is TGTGCCAGCAGCTTAGGGGCGGGGCAAGAGACCCAGTACTTC. Residues: CASSLGAGQETQYF.

This clone was seen more than once but under ten times. The chain recombines TRBV30 with TRBJ2-4, with D unclear. The ends were cut back, 2 bases at V and 0 bases at J, with 14 bases in the middle. The CDR3 length is 16 residues. Per germline, CDR1 GTSNPN and CDR2 SVGIG (reference sequence). CDR3 amino acids: CAWSRQDLLAKNIQYF. CDR3 DNA sequence: TGTGCCTGGAGTAGACAAGATCTTTTAGCCAAAAACATTCAGTACTTC.

This chain joins TRBV3-1 (or the pseudogene TRBV3-2) and TRBJ2-7; D call uncertain. In germline, CDR1 is LGHDT, CDR2 YNNKEL (reference sequence). Trimming stripped 1 base from V and 4 bases from J, with 11 bases between. This CDR3 contains 14 residues. CDR3 sequence reads: CASSQGSPPYEQYF. CDR3 coding DNA: TGTGCCAGCAGCCAAGGCAGTCCGCCTTACGAGCAGTACTTC.

Turning to this clone: Other DNA sequences from this sample encode an identical CDR3 as well. The rearrangement links TRBV9 to TRBJ2-5; 7 bases line up with TRBD2. V was pared by 2 bases and J by 2 bases, with 6 bases of the junction left unmatched. Germline V CDR1 and CDR2: SGDLS, YYNGEE. The CDR3 totals 15 residues. The CDR3 bases are TGTGCCAGCAGCGTCCGTGGCGGGGGTCAAGAGACCCAGTACTTC. It is translated as CASSVRGGGQETQYF.

Remarks on this clone: One junction end disagrees with the germline gene, perhaps due to a read error. V usage is TRBV27 and J usage is TRBJ2-6; 8 nucleotides agree with TRBD1. Germline values: CDR1 MNHEY, CDR2 SMNVEV (reference sequence). The CDR3 runs 13 residues. CDR3 nucleotide sequence: TGTGCCAGCAGTTCAAGCCTCCGGGACAGGAGTGTCTTC. Translation gives CASSSSLRDRSVF.

The chain is built from TRBV18 and TRBJ1-1; TRBD1 agrees at 7 bases. Per germline, CDR1 KGHSH and CDR2 LQKENI. The CDR3 totals 14 residues. J was trimmed by 1 base and V by 5 bases; bases with no gene match: 4. CDR3 in DNA: TGTGCCAGCTCAAGACAGGGAGGGAACACTGAAGCTTTCTTT. As protein: CASSRQGGNTEAFF.

This chain links TRBV3-1 (or the pseudogene TRBV3-2) with TRBJ1-1; 9 bases are shared with TRBD1. CDR3 size: 13 residues. Trimming at V came to 4 bases and at J to 4 bases, leaving 1 base not matched to a gene. Germline V gene data show CDR1 as LGHDT and CDR2 as YNNKEL (reference sequence). CDR3 in amino acids: CASSLTGGTEAFF. As DNA, the CDR3 is TGTGCCAGCAGCCTGACAGGGGGCACTGAAGCTTTCTTT.

The chain carries TRBV7-2 and TRBJ2-3; TRBD2 matches at 8 bases. V shed 5 bases and J 2 bases; nucleotides not matched to a gene: 3. The CDR3 has 14 residues. Germline V gives CDR1 SGHTA, CDR2 FQGNSA. The CDR3 sequence: CASSRLANTDTQYF. The CDR3 region has the DNA TGTGCCAGCAGCAGACTAGCGAACACAGATACGCAGTATTTT.

The gene calls are TRBV27 and TRBJ2-1; 7 nucleotides match TRBD1. CDR1 MNHEY and CDR2 SMNVEV come from the germline V gene (reference sequence). The CDR3 contains 16 residues. The ends lost 4 bases at V and 0 bases at J; junction bases unmatched: 6. The CDR3 spells CASSSDRASSYNEQFF. The CDR3 DNA follows: TGTGCCAGCAGTTCCGACAGGGCCTCCTCCTACAATGAGCAGTTCTTC.

This chain connects TRBV27 to TRBJ1-1; D unclear. Trimming cost V 8 bases and J 0 bases, with 10 bases left between them. This CDR3 is 13 amino acids long. Germline CDR1 and CDR2: MNHEY and SMNVEV (reference sequence). CDR3 region: CASALAVNTEAFF. Written as DNA, the CDR3 is TGTGCCAGCGCCTTAGCCGTGAACACTGAAGCTTTCTTT.

The V call is TRBV5-6, the J call TRBJ2-2; 7 nucleotides agree with TRBD2. The V and J ends lost 1 base and 8 bases, in that order; junction bases with no gene match: 5. CDR3 length equals 14 residues. From germline, CDR1 is SGHDT and CDR2 YYEEEE. The CDR3 protein is CASSLSSGWGELFF. CDR3 in DNA: TGTGCCAGCAGCTTGTCTAGCGGTTGGGGGGAGCTGTTTTTT.

The chain couples TRBV14 to TRBJ2-7; no firm D call. The CDR3 is 11 residues long. Germline V gene data show CDR1 as SGHDN and CDR2 as FVKESK. The V end was cut by 4 bases, the J end by 2 bases, with 3 bases between. The CDR3 DNA sequence: TGTGCCAGCAGCCTCGCCTACGAGCAGTACTTC. It translates to CASSLAYEQYF.

In DNA form, the CDR3 reads TGTGCCAGAAAAGGGGGGGGGAGCACAGATACGCAGTATTTT. Translating it yields CARKGGGSTDTQYF. This chain links TRBV19 with TRBJ2-3; weak D call: TRBD2 (7 bases). CDR3 size: 14 residues. The germline V gene has CDR1 LNHDA and CDR2 SQIVND (reference sequence). With 9 bases removed from V and 0 bases from J, the gap between germline ends came to 13 bases.

This clone was seen a single time. The chain uses TRBV6-6 and TRBJ2-1; D is possibly TRBD2 (5 bases). V lost 0 bases and J 8 bases, leaving 8 bases between the germline ends. Germline CDR1 reads MNHNY; CDR2 reads SVGAGI (reference sequence). This CDR3 comprises 13 residues. The CDR3 DNA sequence: TGTGCCAGCAGTTACTCTAAGAGGGATGAGCAGTTCTTC. This codes for CASSYSKRDEQFF.

The chain is built from TRBV7-9 and TRBJ2-7; 10 bases line up with TRBD1. From germline, CDR1 is SEHNR and CDR2 FQNEAQ (reference sequence). V was pared by 5 bases and J by 2 bases, with 3 bases of the junction left unmatched. The CDR3 covers 14 residues. The CDR3 coding sequence is TGTGCCAGCAGCCGACAGGGGGCCACCTACGAGCAGTACTTC. It yields the protein CASSRQGATYEQYF.

This clone was observed a handful of times. V usage is TRBV25-1 and J usage is TRBJ1-2; D gene ambiguous. Trimming took off 1 base at V and 5 bases at J, with 14 bases between the two ends. In germline, CDR1 is MGHDK, CDR2 SYGVNS. This CDR3 has 15 residues. The CDR3 region is CASSELGGAGYGYTF. Written as DNA, the CDR3 is TGTGCCAGCAGTGAATTGGGTGGAGCGGGGTATGGCTACACCTTC.

The chain carries TRBV7-9 and TRBJ1-4; 12 bases are shared with TRBD1. V lost 4 bases to trimming and J lost 8 bases; unmatched junction nucleotides: 5. This CDR3 is 15 amino acids long. Germline V gene data show CDR1 as SEHNR and CDR2 as FQNEAQ (reference sequence). Here the CDR3 DNA reads TGTGCCAGCAGCTGGGACAGGGGGCGAGCGGAAAAACTGTTTTTT. Translation: CASSWDRGRAEKLFF.

The chain joins TRBV7-9 to TRBJ2-7, with D tentatively TRBD2 (6 bases). Germline V CDR1 and CDR2: SEHNR, FQNEAQ (reference sequence). CDR3 size: 15 residues. V dropped 0 bases and J dropped 2 bases, with 11 bases sitting between them. CDR3 DNA sequence: TGTGCCAGCAGCTTAGCATCGGGACTTACCTACGAGCAGTACTTC. It encodes CASSLASGLTYEQYF.

J is TRBJ2-7 and V is TRBV4-2; 8 positions agree with TRBD1. Germline loops: CDR1 LGHNA, CDR2 YNFKEQ. The ends lost 5 bases at V and 2 bases at J; junction bases unmatched: 8. CDR3 length: 15 amino acids. CDR3 sequence reads: CASSTTGTGTYEQYF. CDR3 nucleotide sequence: TGTGCCAGCAGCACTACCGGGACAGGTACCTACGAGCAGTACTTC.

The chain uses TRBV16 and TRBJ1-1; TRBD1 is a possible D gene (5 bases). CDR3 length equals 15 residues. Germline-derived CDR1 and CDR2 are KGHSY and FQNENV. Trimming took off 5 bases at V and 0 bases at J, with 13 bases between the two ends. The CDR3 bases are TGTGCCAGCAGCTTTAAGGTACAGGTGAACACTGAAGCTTTCTTT. Its translation is CASSFKVQVNTEAFF.

V is TRBV7-8 and J is TRBJ2-1, with TRBD2 identical over 12 bases. From germline, CDR1 is SGHVS and CDR2 FQNEAQ. The CDR3 consists of 17 residues. J gave up 3 bases and V 5 bases, and 8 bases lay outside the gene matches. The CDR3 loop reads CASSPRTSGESYNEQFF. CDR3 coding DNA: TGTGCCAGCAGCCCCCGGACTAGCGGGGAGAGCTACAATGAGCAGTTCTTC. The full variable domain, in which reference TRBV7-8 and TRBJ2-1 provide the parts outside the CDR3, is GAGVSQSPRYKVAKRGQDVALRCDPISGHVSLFWYQQALGQGPEFLTYFQNEAQLDKSGLPSDRFFAERPEGSVSTLKIQRTQQEDSAVYLCASSPRTSGESYNEQFFGPGTRLTVL.

The chain joins TRBV5-1 to TRBJ2-7, with D perhaps matching TRBD2 (6 bases). The V gene lost 0 bases and the J gene lost 7 bases, with 17 bases spanning the gap. The CDR3 has 15 amino acids. The V gene's germline CDR1 is SGHRS and CDR2 YFSETQ. The CDR3: CASSLVSEGRKEQYF. The CDR3 DNA is TGCGCCAGCAGCTTGGTGTCTGAAGGGAGGAAGGAGCAGTACTTC.

J is TRBJ2-1 and V is TRBV5-1; a possible D gene is TRBD2 (6 bases). The CDR3 is 15 residues long. Deletions cut 0 bases from V and 4 bases from J, with 11 bases between. The germline V gene encodes CDR1 SGHRS and CDR2 YFSETQ. CDR3 region: CASSLGGGEYNEQFF. The CDR3 region has the DNA TGCGCCAGCAGCTTGGGCGGAGGGGAATACAATGAGCAGTTCTTC.

The chain links TRBV19 to TRBJ2-3; TRBD2 matches at 11 bases. The CDR3 extends over 17 amino acids. Germline lookup yields CDR1 LNHDA and CDR2 SQIVND (reference sequence). The V segment lost 3 bases and the J segment 5 bases; nucleotides outside the gene matches: 10. The CDR3 loop reads CASSIVGLAGGRDTQYF. The CDR3 DNA is TGTGCCAGTAGTATTGTGGGGCTAGCGGGGGGAAGAGATACGCAGTATTTT. Complete variable domain (other parts from reference TRBV19 and TRBJ2-3): DGGITQSPKYLFRKEGQNVTLSCEQNLNHDAMYWYRQDPGQGLRLIYYSQIVNDFQKGDIAEGYSVSREKKESFPLTVTSAQKNPTAFYLCASSIVGLAGGRDTQYFGPGTRLTVL.